Below are 19 T cell receptor beta chains sequenced from a single sample in a study of blood T cells in healthy people across ages. A second PCR, run for about 7 to 11 cycles, used a sample-barcoded 5' primer plus a J-beta primer mix. TCRdb independently ran MiXCR on the 5' RACE reads; one entry per CDR3 protein. Of about 1 million distinct CDR3 sequences in the sample, 40% to 50% were seen once. Sequenced material: blood. The receptors originated from a woman in her fifties or sixties in good health.

V and J are TRBV4-1 and TRBJ2-3, with D possibly TRBD2 on 6 matching bases. The CDR3 has 15 amino acids. CDR1 is MGHRA and CDR2 is YSYEKL in the germline V gene. The V end was cut by 0 bases, the J end by 2 bases, with 9 bases between. The CDR3 DNA follows: TGCGCCAGCAGCCAAGAAGGACTAACCACAGATACGCAGTATTTT. Protein: CASSQEGLTTDTQYF.

The genes are TRBV20-1 and TRBJ2-1; 11 bases map to TRBD2. The CDR3 is 16 amino acids. Germline trimming cut 2 bases from V and 9 bases from J; bases unmatched to any gene: 12. Germline V CDR1 and CDR2: DFQATT, SNEGSKA (reference sequence). CDR3 nucleotide sequence: TGCAGTGCTAGACCAGAAGATAGCGGGAGGGCGGGTGAGCAGTTCTTC. It codes for CSARPEDSGRAGEQFF.

This clonotype showed up just once. This chain links TRBV15 with TRBJ1-1; 9 nucleotides align to TRBD1. The CDR3 length is 15 residues. V was clipped by 5 bases and J by 4 bases; unmatched bases: 8. CDR1 is LNHNV, CDR2 YYDKDF, per germline (reference sequence). The CDR3 is CATSVMDRGVTEAFF. The DNA for the CDR3 is TGTGCCACCAGCGTAATGGACAGGGGCGTCACTGAAGCTTTCTTT.

This clonotype came up a few times. The gene calls are TRBV6-6 and TRBJ2-5; 7 bases match TRBD2. Looked up from germline, CDR1 is MNHNY and CDR2 is SVGAGI (reference sequence). The V segment lost 7 bases and the J segment 2 bases; nucleotides outside the gene matches: 13. This CDR3 is built from 16 residues. The CDR3 DNA reads TGTGCCAGCACATCCAATGGGGCGGGAGATCAAGAGACCCAGTACTTC. It is translated as CASTSNGAGDQETQYF.

The genes are TRBV9 and TRBJ2-5; TRBD2 matches at 11 bases. The germline gives CDR1 SGDLS, CDR2 YYNGEE. The CDR3 runs 14 residues. V was clipped by 2 bases and J by 5 bases; unmatched bases: 2. The CDR3 DNA follows: TGTGCCAGCAGCGTGACTAGCGGGATGGAGACCCAGTACTTC. Its translation is CASSVTSGMETQYF.

This clonotype was seen once. Possible read error: a much larger clone is one base away. V and J are TRBV28 and TRBJ2-7, with D perhaps matching TRBD1 (7 bases). Germline V lookup: CDR1 MDHEN, CDR2 SYDVKM. CDR3 length: 15 residues. V lost 2 bases, J lost 7 bases, and 18 bases lay in between. CDR3 nucleotide sequence: TGTGCCAGCAGTTTAAGAGGGGGCTGGACTAATGAGCAGTACTTC. Translated: CASSLRGGWTNEQYF.

The chain combines TRBV6-5 with TRBJ2-1, with 12 bases fitting TRBD1. The germline gives CDR1 MNHEY, CDR2 SVGAGI. With V trimmed by 4 bases and J by 13 bases, 11 bases remained unmatched. The CDR3 extends over 15 amino acids. This chain's CDR3 is CASSFPGQGAGGQFF. CDR3 nucleotide sequence: TGTGCCAGCAGTTTCCCGGGACAGGGGGCTGGAGGACAGTTCTTC.

This clonotype showed up just a few times. The chain couples TRBV29-1 to TRBJ2-1; D gene unclear. V lost 7 bases, J lost 3 bases, and 10 bases lay in between. The CDR3 sequence is 12 residues long. Per the germline V gene, CDR1 is SQVTM and CDR2 is ANQGSEA. CDR3 residues: CSARIFYNEQFF. CDR3 DNA sequence: TGCAGCGCCCGGATTTTCTACAATGAGCAGTTCTTC.

This chain connects TRBV7-9 to TRBJ2-3; tentative D call: TRBD1 (6 bases). The CDR3 is made up of 13 amino acids. Germline CDR1 is SEHNR and CDR2 is FQNEAQ (reference sequence). V lost 1 base to trimming and J lost 10 bases, with 12 bases between them. CDR3 residues: CASSLDQAGAQYF. DNA for the CDR3: TGTGCCAGCAGCTTAGATCAAGCAGGGGCGCAGTATTTT. Drawing the rest from reference TRBV7-9 and TRBJ2-3, the complete variable domain is DTGVSQNPRHKITKRGQNVTFRCDPISEHNRLYWYRQTLGQGPEFLTYFQNEAQLEKSRLLSDRFSAERPKGSFSTLEIQRTEQGDSAMYLCASSLDQAGAQYFGPGTRLTVL.

In regard to this clonotype: One junction end disagrees with the germline gene, perhaps due to a read error. This chain joins TRBV6-5 and TRBJ2-1, with unresolved D. The J call may be incorrect, as the DNA end agrees better with TRBJ2-7. Per germline, CDR1 MNHEY and CDR2 SVGAGI. This CDR3 region has 14 residues. This chain's CDR3 is CSVSGRGSYNEQYF. The CDR3 DNA is TGCTCCGTTAGTGGACGAGGTTCCTACAATGAGCAGTACTTC.

This clonotype was counted between two and nine times. V usage is TRBV13 and J usage is TRBJ2-7, with D possibly matching TRBD2 (7 bases). CDR3 length: 17 residues. The ends were cut back, 2 bases at V and 5 bases at J, with 22 bases in the middle. Germline V CDR1 and CDR2: PRHDT, FYEKMQ (reference sequence). Written as DNA, the CDR3 is TGTGCCAGCAGCTTAATTGGTGTCGGGGGGCTGATAAACGAGCAGTACTTC. This codes for CASSLIGVGGLINEQYF.

This clonotype came up a few times. The chain employs TRBV5-8 and TRBJ2-5; 8 nucleotides line up with TRBD1. The CDR3 runs 15 residues. CDR1 is SGHTS, CDR2 YDEGEE, per germline. Trimming cost V 4 bases and J 1 base; bases outside gene matches: 6. CDR3 sequence reads: CASSRGTGTQETQYF. For the CDR3, the DNA is TGTGCCAGCAGCCGCGGGACAGGCACCCAAGAGACCCAGTACTTC.

CDR3 amino acids: CSARDGERPYEQYF. The CDR3 DNA sequence: TGCAGTGCTAGAGATGGGGAGAGACCCTACGAGCAGTACTTC. The chain carries TRBV20-1 and TRBJ2-7; TRBD2 is a possible D gene (5 bases). The CDR3 is made up of 14 amino acids. CDR1 DFQATT and CDR2 SNEGSKA come from the germline V gene (reference sequence). The ends were cut back, 0 bases at V and 2 bases at J, with 11 bases in the middle.

The rearrangement links TRBV14 to TRBJ1-1, with D unclear. This CDR3 is 13 amino acids long. V was pared by 0 bases and J by 4 bases, with 6 bases between. Germline lookup yields CDR1 SGHDN and CDR2 FVKESK. The CDR3 nucleotides are TGTGCCAGCAGCCAAGAGGGCACCACTGAAGCTTTCTTT. Protein product: CASSQEGTTEAFF.

The chain joins TRBV20-1 to TRBJ1-2, with unresolved D. The V and J ends lost 2 bases and 6 bases respectively, with 22 bases between them. This CDR3 has 16 residues. Germline-derived CDR1 and CDR2 are DFQATT and SNEGSKA (reference sequence). CDR3 protein: CSARTRISGRVNGYTF. The CDR3 DNA sequence: TGCAGTGCTAGAACCCGGATCAGTGGCCGGGTGAATGGCTACACCTTC.

This clonotype was found a few times. The chain joins TRBV11-1 to TRBJ2-1; TRBD1 agrees at 8 bases. CDR1 and CDR2 (germline): SGHAT, FQDESV (reference sequence). Losses at the gene ends were 5 bases for V and 7 bases for J; bases not matched to a gene: 7. This CDR3 is 14 amino acids long. CDR3 in DNA: TGTGCCAGCAGCCCCAGGACAGGGCGGAATGAGCAGTTCTTC. Protein sequence: CASSPRTGRNEQFF.

This chain connects TRBV4-2 to TRBJ2-2; 11 bases fit TRBD2. Germline CDR1 is LGHNA and CDR2 is YNFKEQ. This CDR3 has 16 residues. The junction had 7 bases not matched to a gene; V was cut back by 3 bases and J by 7 bases. The CDR3: CASSQGTTSGIGELFF. CDR3 nucleotide sequence: TGTGCCAGCAGCCAGGGGACGACTAGCGGGATCGGGGAGCTGTTTTTT.

At least ten counts were recorded for this clonotype. This chain links TRBV5-1 with TRBJ2-4; D may correspond to TRBD1 or TRBD2 (5 bases each). Trimming cost V 4 bases and J 14 bases, with 19 bases left between them. CDR1 and CDR2 from the germline V gene are SGHRS and YFSETQ. The length of the CDR3 is 13 residues. Here the CDR3 reads CASSQEVQGGKYF. CDR3 sequence (DNA): TGCGCCAGCAGCCAGGAGGTCCAGGGTGGGAAGTACTTC.

This clonotype was counted only a few times. This chain links TRBV9 with TRBJ2-5; no reliable D call. Per germline, CDR1 SGDLS and CDR2 YYNGEE. V was shortened by 1 base and J by 0 bases, with 10 bases between the two germline ends. The CDR3 runs to 15 residues. The CDR3 sequence is CASSVLNNYQETQYF. The CDR3, as DNA: TGTGCCAGCAGCGTACTCAACAATTACCAAGAGACCCAGTACTTC.